This T cell receptor (beta chain) stems from a study of CD8 T cells in Susac syndrome (dated by TCRdb to the late 2010s). The study in broad terms: Of the Susac syndrome patients who were sequenced, roughly six had clinically active disease and roughly 8 were in clinical remission. Susac syndrome patients were therapy-naive, on corticosteroids (some also receiving IVIg), or on IVIg alone at blood withdrawal. Repertoire sequencing was used to test whether CD8+ T cell activation and differentiation in Susac syndrome was antigen driven. The study compared CD8+ T cell repertoire clonality among about a dozen healthy donors, approximately 14 Susac syndrome patients and 15 or so multiple sclerosis patients.

Taken from the germline V gene, the CDR1 and CDR2 loops are ENHRY and SYGVKD. The germline V and J ends show losses of 0 bases and 1 base respectively, and no gene match explains 14 bases of the junction. The CDR3 runs 19 amino acids, cysteine and phenylalanine included. Only the CDR3 DNA is retained, 57 bases long and in frame from the first base. This clonotype was observed once. The specificity of this receptor is unknown. Per-base qualities were not stored, and no clone one base away is much larger. One read gives only weak evidence. RNA was extracted using the RNeasy kit, and about 0.45 to 1 microgram was reverse transcribed with random hexamers. The immunoSEQ multiplex PCR assay, covering 54 Vbeta and 13 Jbeta segments, was used to amplify TCR beta CDR3 regions. PCR amplification bias was corrected using a synthetic template baseline for primer optimization and computational correction. The authors' analysis ran thus. Reads were annotated to V, D and J genes per IMGT and analyzed with immunoSEQ Analyzer, keeping only productive sequences. To calculate clonality, Shannon entropy was normalized by log2 of the number of productive unique sequences and then subtracted from one. Public and private clones were assessed among the 100 most prevalent clones of each patient and control. Clones were defined as Susac-specific if absent from the healthy and MS cohorts, from 1052 published viral clones and from other ImmuneACCESS disease sequences. The public sequencing data were trimmed at Q25 with fastp and processed into clonotypes with MiXCR by TCRdb, which kept only in-frame beta chains. Records with the same CDR3 protein are collapsed into one entry carrying the most frequent genes and DNA. V and J calls and clone size were set by TCRdb, not the authors. In this sample the table shows about 130,000 distinct CDR3 sequences, roughly 94% of which occur a single time. Over 0.15% of the sample belongs to the ten largest clones.

What the study reported, not specific to this receptor: The TCR sequencing and HLA analysis was acknowledged to have included a relatively small number of individuals. Around 15 and five Susac-specific public clones were found in the total CD8+ and CD8+ TEMRA repertoires, respectively. Susac syndrome CD8+ repertoires showed clonal expansion, highest in CD8+ TEMRA cells and greater in clinically active than remitting patients.

Peripheral blood CD8+ and CD4+ T cells from healthy donors, Susac syndrome patients and multiple sclerosis patients were profiled by high-throughput TCR beta sequencing. Susac syndrome patients met recently defined diagnostic criteria for definite or probable disease. Bulk CD8+ and CD4+ T cells were purified magnetically by negative isolation, whereas CD8+ TEMRA cells were enriched by FACS. Blood was drawn into EDTA tubes, processed within 24 hours, and PBMCs were isolated by density gradient centrifugation. PBMCs destined for TCR sequencing were cryopreserved in liquid nitrogen and later thawed in a 37 °C water bath. A purity of at least 90% was achieved for sorted or isolated CD4+, CD8+ and CD8+ TEMRA cells.

Sequenced: CD8+ T cells from PBMCs. The sequence came from a human donor with Susac syndrome. In this chain, TRBV10-3 is recombined with TRBJ2-5; TRBD2 agrees with 7 junctional bases. The encoded CDR3 is CAISESRTITTSLQETQYF. The sequenced DNA: TGTGCCATCAGTGAGTCGCGAACTATAACGACTAGCCTCCAAGAGACCCAGTACTTC.